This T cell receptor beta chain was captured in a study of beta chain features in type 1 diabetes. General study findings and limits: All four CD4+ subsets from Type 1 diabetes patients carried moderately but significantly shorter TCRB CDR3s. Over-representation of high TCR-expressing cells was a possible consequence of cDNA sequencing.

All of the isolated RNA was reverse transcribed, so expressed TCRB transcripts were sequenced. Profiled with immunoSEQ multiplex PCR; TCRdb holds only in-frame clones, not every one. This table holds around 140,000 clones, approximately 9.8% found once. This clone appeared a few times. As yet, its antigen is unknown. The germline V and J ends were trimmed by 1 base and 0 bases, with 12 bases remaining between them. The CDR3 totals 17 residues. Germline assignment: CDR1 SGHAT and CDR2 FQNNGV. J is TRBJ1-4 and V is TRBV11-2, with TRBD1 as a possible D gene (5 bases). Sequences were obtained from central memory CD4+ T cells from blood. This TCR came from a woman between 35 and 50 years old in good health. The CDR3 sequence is CASSLGRTLSTNEKLFF. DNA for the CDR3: TGTGCCAGCAGCTTAGGCCGGACATTATCAACTAATGAAAAACTGTTTTTT.